The clone carrying this TCR beta chain came up a few times. The CDR3 consists of 16 residues. Germline V gene data show CDR1 as SGDLS and CDR2 as YYNGEE. Trimming at V came to 0 bases and at J to 4 bases, leaving 8 bases not matched to a gene. This record belongs to a study of PD-L1 blockade in urothelial cancer. The sample's time point: peripheral blood 6 weeks after treatment start. The templates were synthetic TCR analogs, and they were spiked into each PCR. Some clones are missing from TCRdb's copy, which holds only in-frame ones; the method was immunoSEQ multiplex PCR. The data contain some 39,000 clones, 70% to 90% of them singletons.

The starting material was PBMCs, obtained around atezolizumab (anti-PD-L1) treatment. This TCR derives from an older man with urothelial cancer. The chain joins TRBV9 to TRBJ2-5; 8 bases are a match to TRBD2. In DNA, the CDR3 is TGTGCCAGCAGCGTAGCAGCGGGAGCAGGCATAGAGACCCAGTACTTC. Its protein is CASSVAAGAGIETQYF.